This T cell receptor (beta chain) originates from a study of cytomegalovirus exposure and HLA in healthy donors. The V end lost 7 bases, the J end lost 0 bases, and 12 bases lay between the germline ends. This CDR3 contains 14 residues. Per germline, CDR1 SGHVS and CDR2 FQNEAQ. It was with 60 Vbeta and 13 Jbeta primers that the PCR ran. Profiled with immunoSEQ multiplex PCR; TCRdb holds only in-frame clones, not every one. This sample carries approximately 120,000 clones, roughly 75% of them seen once, and the ten largest clones take more than 3%. With regard to this clone: The target antigen is unknown.

Study results and limitations: Being productive about 90% or about 30% of the time was typical of most TCR beta V segments in an earlier analysis. Later analysis identified a missense DCLRE1C variant that was linked to TCR beta V- and J-gene trimming. Later, an analysis showed that TCR beta chains associated with HLA were more clonally expanded than others that were equally common.

The clonotype originates from a woman in her forties or fifties in good health and CMV-seronegative. The specimen sequenced was PBMCs. The J gene is TRBJ1-1, the V gene TRBV7-8; TRBD1 might be the D (6 bases). The DNA of the CDR3 is TGTGCCAGCACCCCGGACAGACTGAACACTGAAGCTTTCTTT. This translates into CASTPDRLNTEAFF.